The 19 T cell receptor beta chains below come from one sample, sequenced in a study of siplizumab effects on memory and regulatory T cells. Libraries were prepared by immunoSEQ multiplex PCR; TCRdb keeps only in-frame clonotypes and omits some of them. The sample gives 100,000 or so clones, 94% of which show up once; over 0.55% is in the top ten. The sample consisted of Tregs sorted from blood. These receptors all stem from a human donor in good health.

This chain connects TRBV6-5 to TRBJ1-1; D remains unclear. The CDR3 covers 12 residues. Germline loops: CDR1 MNHEY, CDR2 SVGAGI. The germline V and J ends were trimmed by 5 bases and 5 bases, with 9 bases remaining between them. CDR3 sequence reads: CASSRPGTEAFF. The CDR3 coding sequence is TGTGCCAGCAGTCGGCCGGGGACTGAAGCTTTCTTT.

The rearrangement links TRBV6-6 to TRBJ1-1; possibly TRBD1 for D (5 bases). The V and J ends lost 10 bases and 3 bases respectively, with 18 bases between them. The CDR3 has 14 residues. From germline, CDR1 is MNHNY and CDR2 SVGAGI (reference sequence). CDR3 sequence reads: CATAGAAGDTEAFF. The CDR3, as DNA: TGTGCCACCGCCGGCGCAGCGGGGGACACTGAAGCTTTCTTT.

This chain links TRBV27 with TRBJ2-3, with 10 positions matching TRBD1. The CDR3 sequence is 17 residues long. In germline, CDR1 is MNHEY, CDR2 SMNVEV (reference sequence). J gave up 3 bases and V 7 bases, and 13 bases lay outside the gene matches. The CDR3 region is CASISRSRDRGTDTQYF. In DNA form, the CDR3 reads TGTGCCAGCATCTCGAGGTCTCGGGACAGGGGTACAGATACGCAGTATTTT.

The genes are TRBV7-9 and TRBJ2-1; TRBD1 aligns across 7 bases. This CDR3 has 16 amino acids. V dropped 5 bases and J dropped 0; count of bases not matched to a gene: 7. The germline V gene encodes CDR1 SEHNR and CDR2 FQNEAQ (reference sequence). CDR3 protein: CASSRLQGFSYNEQFF. The CDR3 nucleotides read TGTGCCAGCAGCCGCCTACAGGGGTTCTCCTACAATGAGCAGTTCTTC.

V usage is TRBV5-1 and J usage is TRBJ1-1; D is ambiguous. CDR1 is SGHRS, CDR2 YFSETQ, per germline. The CDR3 spans 13 residues. Between the trimmed V and J ends, which lost 0 bases and 6 bases, there was a span of 9 bases. This CDR3 reads CASSLVGVPEAFF. The DNA for the CDR3 is TGCGCCAGCAGCTTGGTTGGGGTCCCTGAAGCTTTCTTT.

The chain joins TRBV6-5 to TRBJ1-2; the D gene is possibly TRBD1 (6 bases). V lost 4 bases and J 4 bases, leaving 10 bases between the germline ends. Germline assignment: CDR1 MNHEY and CDR2 SVGAGI. The CDR3 totals 13 residues. The CDR3 DNA reads TGTGCCAGCAGTTCCGGGACATTCTATGGCTACACCTTC. Protein: CASSSGTFYGYTF.

The rearrangement links TRBV25-1 to TRBJ2-7, with TRBD2 matching 9 bases. In germline, CDR1 is MGHDK, CDR2 SYGVNS. With 1 base clipped from V and 2 bases from J, the junction kept 6 bases outside the gene matches. The CDR3 has 16 residues. The CDR3 sequence is CASSEFSSGKTYEQYF. The CDR3 region has the DNA TGTGCCAGCAGTGAATTCTCTAGCGGGAAGACCTACGAGCAGTACTTC.

The chain has TRBV11-2 and TRBJ2-5; D may be TRBD2 (5 bases). The germline CDR1 and CDR2 sequences are SGHAT and FQNNGV. The CDR3 sequence is 16 residues long. The V and J ends lost 2 bases and 2 bases respectively, with 15 bases between them. In DNA, the CDR3 is TGTGCCAGCAGCTTATTTAGACTACTTAAACAAGAGACCCAGTACTTC. The encoded protein is CASSLFRLLKQETQYF.

With respect to this clone: Other DNA sequences from this sample encode an identical CDR3 as well. The chain employs TRBV27 and TRBJ2-7, with D possibly called TRBD1 or TRBD2 (6 bases each). V gave up 2 bases and J gave up 0 bases, with 11 bases separating them. Germline CDR1 and CDR2: MNHEY and SMNVEV (reference sequence). This CDR3 region has 15 residues. The DNA of the CDR3 is TGTGCCAGCAGTTTAAGGGGGGTCAGCTCCTACGAGCAGTACTTC. Its protein is CASSLRGVSSYEQYF.

The rearrangement joins TRBV19 to TRBJ1-5, with D maybe TRBD1 (5 bases). V was shortened by 8 bases and J by 1 base, with 18 bases between the two germline ends. The germline CDR1 and CDR2 sequences are LNHDA and SQIVND (reference sequence). The length of the CDR3 is 16 residues. CDR3 loop: CASSGTAIRSNQPQHF. In DNA form, the CDR3 reads TGTGCCAGTTCCGGGACTGCGATTAGAAGCAATCAGCCCCAGCATTTT.

This chain uses TRBV27 with TRBJ2-1, with 7 positions matching TRBD1. Germline CDR1 reads MNHEY; CDR2 reads SMNVEV (reference sequence). Trimming at V came to 3 bases and at J to 5 bases, leaving 1 base not matched to a gene. There are 13 residues in the CDR3. The CDR3 region is CASSFGTDNEQFF. CDR3 nucleotide sequence: TGTGCCAGCAGTTTTGGGACAGACAATGAGCAGTTCTTC.

V gene TRBV28 combines with J gene TRBJ1-1; TRBD1 is a possible D gene (5 bases). The CDR3 length is 13 residues. V lost 6 bases and J lost 6, with 14 bases in between. Per the germline V gene, CDR1 is MDHEN and CDR2 is SYDVKM. The CDR3 coding sequence is TGTGCCAGCAGCTACGGGGGGTATTCTGAAGCTTTCTTT. It codes for CASSYGGYSEAFF.

The chain joins TRBV5-1 to TRBJ2-1; D tentatively reads TRBD1 or TRBD2 (5 bases each). This CDR3 contains 15 residues. The V gene's germline CDR1 is SGHRS and CDR2 YFSETQ. With 9 bases removed from V and 4 bases from J, the gap between germline ends came to 20 bases. The CDR3: CATQPGPSSYNEQFF. CDR3 DNA: TGCGCCACTCAACCGGGGCCCTCGTCTTACAATGAGCAGTTCTTC.

This rearrangement joins TRBV25-1 to TRBJ2-5; 8 positions agree with TRBD1. Germline assignment: CDR1 MGHDK and CDR2 SYGVNS. With V trimmed by 8 bases and J by 5 bases, 13 bases remained unmatched. This CDR3 comprises 15 residues. CDR3 nucleotides: TGTGCCAGCTTAGAGGGCGCAGGGGGCGTGGAGACCCAGTACTTC. Translated, it gives CASLEGAGGVETQYF. Variable domain in full (rest from reference TRBV25-1 and TRBJ2-5): EADIYQTPRYLVIGTGKKITLECSQTMGHDKMYWYQQDPGMELHLIHYSYGVNSTEKGDLSSESTVSRIRTEHFPLTLESARPSHTSQYLCASLEGAGGVETQYFGPGTRLLVL.

This chain joins TRBV28 and TRBJ2-1; possibly TRBD1 or TRBD2 for D (5 bases each). The V end lost 8 bases, the J end lost 1 base, and 12 bases lay between the germline ends. The CDR3 consists of 14 residues. CDR1 and CDR2 (germline): MDHEN, SYDVKM. The CDR3 DNA is TGTGCCAGCCGGGACGGCCGATCCTACAATGAGCAGTTCTTC. Translated: CASRDGRSYNEQFF.

This clone was detected only once. The rearrangement links TRBV5-5 to TRBJ2-3, with D hard to call. Trimming cost V 4 bases and J 2 bases, with 5 bases left between them. Germline loops: CDR1 SGHKS, CDR2 YYEKEE (reference sequence). This CDR3 spans 12 amino acids. The CDR3 region has the DNA TGTGCCAGCAGCGTCGACACAGATACGCAGTATTTT. This sequence encodes CASSVDTDTQYF.

Concerning this clone: Its ends do not fully match the called genes, so a read error is possible. The J gene is TRBJ2-7, the V gene TRBV25-1; 7 bases are shared with TRBD2. CDR1 MGHDK and CDR2 SYGVNS come from the germline V gene. CDR3 size: 16 residues. DNA for the CDR3: TGTGCCAGCAGCGAATCAATAGCGGGTATCTCCTACGAGCAGTACTTC. This encodes CASSESIAGISYEQYF.

The chain recombines TRBV5-1 with TRBJ2-1; TRBD2 agrees at 7 bases. Germline V CDR1 and CDR2: SGHRS, YFSETQ. The V gene end was trimmed by 2 bases and the J gene end by 9 bases; junction bases not matched to a gene: 5. CDR3 length equals 13 residues. CDR3 protein: CASSFGTIREQFF. DNA of the CDR3: TGCGCCAGCAGCTTTGGGACTATTCGTGAGCAGTTCTTC.

The chain has TRBV6-5 and TRBJ2-1; 7 positions agree with TRBD2. The V segment lost 5 bases and the J segment 8 bases; nucleotides outside the gene matches: 6. In germline, CDR1 is MNHEY, CDR2 SVGAGI. The CDR3 runs to 13 residues. The CDR3 DNA reads TGTGCCAGCAGTAGACTAGCTTCTTATGAGCAGTTCTTC. It specifies CASSRLASYEQFF.